A single sample gave rise to the 14 T cell receptor beta chains below, sequenced in a study of blood T cell repertoires in COVID-19. The method was immunoSEQ multiplex PCR; TCRdb's version includes in-frame clones alone and lacks a portion of them. The top ten clones hold 4.8% of a sample with about 200,000 clones, about 91% of them seen once. The specimen was peripheral blood. These receptors all stem from a woman between 40 and 50 years old with acute or convalescent COVID-19.

The CDR3 loop reads CASRITGLNEKLFF. The CDR3 DNA sequence: TGTGCCAGTCGGATCACAGGGCTAAATGAAAAACTGTTTTTT. This chain joins TRBV19 and TRBJ1-4, with D possibly TRBD1 on 6 matching bases. CDR3 length equals 14 residues. The V gene's germline CDR1 is LNHDA and CDR2 SQIVND (reference sequence). Trimming stripped 8 bases from V and 5 bases from J, with 15 bases between.

The chain combines TRBV29-1 with TRBJ2-2, with D maybe TRBD1 (5 bases). The germline gives CDR1 SQVTM, CDR2 ANQGSEA. The V gene lost 5 bases and the J gene lost 0 bases, with 10 bases spanning the gap. The CDR3 is 14 residues long. The CDR3 bases are TGCAGCGTTCAGGGCGGATCGAACACCGGGGAGCTGTTTTTT. Translation: CSVQGGSNTGELFF.

V usage is TRBV2 and J usage is TRBJ1-1, with D unresolved. The ends were cut back, 7 bases at V and 5 bases at J, with 20 bases in the middle. CDR1 is SNHLY and CDR2 is FYNNEI in the germline V gene. The CDR3 covers 15 residues. CDR3 sequence reads: CASISTVGLRTEAFF. The CDR3 region has the DNA TGTGCCAGCATATCTACAGTGGGCCTTCGGACTGAAGCTTTCTTT.

This clone appeared a few times. The rearrangement uses TRBV2 and TRBJ2-5; TRBD1 might be the D (5 bases). CDR1 SNHLY and CDR2 FYNNEI come from the germline V gene. Trimming cost V 9 bases and J 2 bases, with 16 bases left between them. There are 14 residues in the CDR3. The CDR3 coding sequence is TGTGCCAGTAAACTCAGACAGTCTCAAGAGACCCAGTACTTC. The encoded protein is CASKLRQSQETQYF.

The chain is built from TRBV29-1 and TRBJ1-1; D is unclear. CDR1 and CDR2 (germline): SQVTM, ANQGSEA. This CDR3 region has 12 residues. The V gene lost 2 bases and the J gene lost 1 base, with 5 bases spanning the gap. Written as DNA, the CDR3 is TGCAGCGTTGAACAGAAGAACACTGAAGCTTTCTTT. This encodes CSVEQKNTEAFF.

The V call is TRBV7-2, the J call TRBJ2-7; 10 bases line up with TRBD2. Trimming took 5 bases from V and 1 from J; bases not matched to a gene: 8. Germline V gene sequence: CDR1 SGHTA, CDR2 FQGNSA. The CDR3 runs to 16 residues. In DNA form, the CDR3 reads TGTGCCAGCAGCCTCAGAGCGGGGGGGCCGTCCTACGAGCAGTACGTC. Translation gives CASSLRAGGPSYEQYV.

This chain uses TRBV4-1 with TRBJ1-1, with 8 bases lining up with TRBD1. Germline values: CDR1 MGHRA, CDR2 YSYEKL. V was pared by 4 bases and J by 6 bases, with 10 bases of the junction left unmatched. The CDR3 loop spans 15 amino acids. This chain's CDR3 is CASSLQGAGPAEAFF. As DNA, the CDR3 is TGCGCCAGCAGCCTTCAGGGGGCAGGGCCGGCTGAAGCTTTCTTT.

The chain links TRBV29-1 to TRBJ1-2; D perhaps matches TRBD1 (6 bases). This CDR3 is 15 amino acids long. Trimming took off 4 bases at V and 6 bases at J, with 21 bases between the two ends. The V gene's germline CDR1 is SQVTM and CDR2 ANQGSEA. CDR3 nucleotide sequence: TGCAGCGTTGGAGAGGAAGGGGGGGTTTTACATGGCTACACCTTC. It specifies CSVGEEGGVLHGYTF.

The J gene is TRBJ1-6, the V gene TRBV2; possible D gene TRBD1, 5 bases. This CDR3 is 14 amino acids long. Germline CDR1 is SNHLY and CDR2 is FYNNEI. Trimming stripped 5 bases from V and 7 bases from J, with 12 bases between. CDR3 residues: CASSTTGENSPLHF. The CDR3 DNA reads TGTGCCAGCAGTACCACAGGAGAGAATTCACCCCTCCACTTT.

V and J are TRBV5-1 and TRBJ2-1, with 8 bases identical to TRBD2. The ends lost 4 bases at V and 1 base at J; junction bases unmatched: 10. The CDR3 length is 17 residues. Germline loops: CDR1 SGHRS, CDR2 YFSETQ. DNA of the CDR3: TGCGCCAGCAGCCTCCTGCAGGCGGGGGGTTCCTACAATGAGCAGTTCTTC. Residues: CASSLLQAGGSYNEQFF.

This chain uses TRBV7-3 with TRBJ2-7; D perhaps matches TRBD2 (7 bases). Germline CDR1 SGHTA, CDR2 FQGTGA. CDR3 length: 15 amino acids. The V end lost 2 bases, the J end lost 1 base, and 12 bases lay between the germline ends. CDR3: CASSLGRGRSYEQYV. CDR3 nucleotides: TGTGCCAGCAGCTTAGGGCGGGGGCGTTCCTACGAGCAGTACGTC.

The V gene is TRBV10-1, the J gene TRBJ1-1; D possibly corresponds to TRBD1 (5 bases). The length of the CDR3 is 12 residues. V dropped 7 bases and J dropped 3 bases, with 9 bases sitting between them. CDR1 and CDR2 from the germline V gene are WNHNN and SYGVQD (reference sequence). CDR3: CASTRTYTEAFF. CDR3 sequence (DNA): TGCGCCAGCACTCGGACATACACTGAAGCTTTCTTT.

V is TRBV6-6 and J is TRBJ2-5; 7 bases align to TRBD2. The CDR3 loop spans 13 amino acids. Germline trimming cut 6 bases from V and 7 bases from J; bases unmatched to any gene: 8. Germline V gene data show CDR1 as MNHNY and CDR2 as SVGAGI (reference sequence). CDR3 sequence reads: CASRAGPAGTQYF. The CDR3 DNA reads as TGTGCCAGCAGAGCGGGACCCGCGGGGACCCAGTACTTC.

This clone turned up a few times. This sequence joins TRBV30 and TRBJ1-4, with D tentatively TRBD1 (5 bases). Trimming took 2 bases from V and 5 from J, leaving 9 bases between them. Looked up from germline, CDR1 is GTSNPN and CDR2 is SVGIG (reference sequence). The CDR3 covers 13 residues. The CDR3 DNA reads TGTGCCTGGAGTCGGGGGTGGAATGAAAAACTGTTTTTT. This sequence encodes CAWSRGWNEKLFF.